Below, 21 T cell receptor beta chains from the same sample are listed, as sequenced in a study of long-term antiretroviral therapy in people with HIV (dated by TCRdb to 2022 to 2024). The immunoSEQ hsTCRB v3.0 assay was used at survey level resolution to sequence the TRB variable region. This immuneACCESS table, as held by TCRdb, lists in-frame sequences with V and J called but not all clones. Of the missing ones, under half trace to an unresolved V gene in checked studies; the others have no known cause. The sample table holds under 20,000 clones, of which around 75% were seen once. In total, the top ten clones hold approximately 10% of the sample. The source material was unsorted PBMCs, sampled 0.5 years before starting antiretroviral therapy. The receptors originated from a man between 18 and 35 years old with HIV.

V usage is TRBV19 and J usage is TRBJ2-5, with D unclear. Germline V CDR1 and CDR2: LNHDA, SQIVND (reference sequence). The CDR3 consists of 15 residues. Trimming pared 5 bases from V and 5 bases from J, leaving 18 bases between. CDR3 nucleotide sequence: TGTGCCAGTAGTGTCTCTAGTTTACTGGGCGAGACCCAGTACTTC. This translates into CASSVSSLLGETQYF.

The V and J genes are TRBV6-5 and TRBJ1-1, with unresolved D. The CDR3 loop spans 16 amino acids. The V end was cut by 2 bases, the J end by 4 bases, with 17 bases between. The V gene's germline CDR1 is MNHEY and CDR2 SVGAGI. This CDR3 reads CASSYGGRRESTEAFF. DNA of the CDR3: TGTGCCAGCAGTTACGGTGGAAGGCGGGAGAGCACTGAAGCTTTCTTT.

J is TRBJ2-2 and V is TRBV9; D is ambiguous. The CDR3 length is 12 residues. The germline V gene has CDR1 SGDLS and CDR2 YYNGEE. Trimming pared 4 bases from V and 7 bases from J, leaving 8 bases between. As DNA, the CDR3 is TGTGCCAGCAGCTCTAACTACGGGGAGCTGTTTTTT. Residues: CASSSNYGELFF. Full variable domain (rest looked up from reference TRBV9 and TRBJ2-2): DSGVTQTPKHLITATGQRVTLRCSPRSGDLSVYWYQQSLDQGLQFLIQYYNGEERAKGNILERFSAQQFPDLHSELNLSSLELGDSALYFCASSSNYGELFFGEGSRLTVL.

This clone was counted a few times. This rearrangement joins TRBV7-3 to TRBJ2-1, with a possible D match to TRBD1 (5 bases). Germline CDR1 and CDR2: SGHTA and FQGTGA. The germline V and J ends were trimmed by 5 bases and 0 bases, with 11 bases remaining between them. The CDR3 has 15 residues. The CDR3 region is CASSLGPSSYNEQFF. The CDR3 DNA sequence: TGTGCCAGCAGCCTGGGGCCTAGCTCCTACAATGAGCAGTTCTTC.

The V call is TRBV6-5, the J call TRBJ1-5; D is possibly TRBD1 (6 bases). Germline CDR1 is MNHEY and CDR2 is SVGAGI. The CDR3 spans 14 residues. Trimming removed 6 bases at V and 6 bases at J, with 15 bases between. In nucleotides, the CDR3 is TGTGCCAGCAGACAGGGTATCGACGCTCAGCCCCAGCATTTT. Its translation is CASRQGIDAQPQHF.

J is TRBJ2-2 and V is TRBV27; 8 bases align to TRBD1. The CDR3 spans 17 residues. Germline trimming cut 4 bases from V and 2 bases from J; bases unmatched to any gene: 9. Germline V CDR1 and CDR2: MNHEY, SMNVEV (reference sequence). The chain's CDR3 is CASSWTPGTGNTGELFF. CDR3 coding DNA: TGTGCCAGCAGTTGGACCCCCGGGACAGGAAACACCGGGGAGCTGTTTTTT.

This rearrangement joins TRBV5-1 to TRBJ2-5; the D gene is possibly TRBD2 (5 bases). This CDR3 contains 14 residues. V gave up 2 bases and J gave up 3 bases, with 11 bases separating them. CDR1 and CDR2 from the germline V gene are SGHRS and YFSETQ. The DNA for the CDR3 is TGCGCCAGCAGCTTCGGGATAATAAAAGAGACCCAGTACTTC. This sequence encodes CASSFGIIKETQYF.

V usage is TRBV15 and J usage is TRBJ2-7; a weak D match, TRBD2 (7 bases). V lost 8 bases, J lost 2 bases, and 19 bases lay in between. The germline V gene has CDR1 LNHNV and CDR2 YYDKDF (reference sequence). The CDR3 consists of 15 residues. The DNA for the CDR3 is TGTGCCACCGGTCGGGGGGAAGGGGGACCCTACGAGCAGTACTTC. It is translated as CATGRGEGGPYEQYF.

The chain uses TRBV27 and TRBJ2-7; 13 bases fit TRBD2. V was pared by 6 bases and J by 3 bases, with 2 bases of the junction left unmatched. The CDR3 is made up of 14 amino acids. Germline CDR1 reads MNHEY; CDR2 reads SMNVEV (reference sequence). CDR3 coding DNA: TGTGCCAGCAGCTGGACTAGCGGGAGCTACGAGCAGTACTTC. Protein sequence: CASSWTSGSYEQYF.

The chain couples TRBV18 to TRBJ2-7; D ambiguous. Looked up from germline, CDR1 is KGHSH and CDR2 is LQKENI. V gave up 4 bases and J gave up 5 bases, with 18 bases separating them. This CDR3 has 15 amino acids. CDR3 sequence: CASSRGDGDPNEQYF. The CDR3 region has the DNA TGTGCCAGCTCACGGGGTGACGGCGATCCTAACGAGCAGTACTTC.

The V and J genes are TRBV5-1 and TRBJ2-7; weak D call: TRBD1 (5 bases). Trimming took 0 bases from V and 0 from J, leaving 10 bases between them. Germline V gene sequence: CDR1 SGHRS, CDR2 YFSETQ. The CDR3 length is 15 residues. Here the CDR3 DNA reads TGCGCCAGCAGCTTGGAAGGGGTTAGCTCCTACGAGCAGTACTTC. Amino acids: CASSLEGVSSYEQYF.

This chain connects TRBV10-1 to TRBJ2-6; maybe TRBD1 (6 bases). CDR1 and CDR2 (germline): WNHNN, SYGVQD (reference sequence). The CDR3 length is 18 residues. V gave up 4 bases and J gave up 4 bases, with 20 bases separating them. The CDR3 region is CASSGLYRVSEGANVLTF. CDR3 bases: TGCGCCAGCAGTGGACTCTACAGGGTTTCGGAAGGGGCCAACGTCCTGACTTTC.

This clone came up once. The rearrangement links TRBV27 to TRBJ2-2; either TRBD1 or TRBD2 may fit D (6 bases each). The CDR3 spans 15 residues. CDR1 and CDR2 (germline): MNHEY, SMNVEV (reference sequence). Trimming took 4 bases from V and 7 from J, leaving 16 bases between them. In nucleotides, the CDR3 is TGTGCCAGCAGTTCGGCTACGGAGGGGGTCGGGGAGCTGTTTTTT. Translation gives CASSSATEGVGELFF.

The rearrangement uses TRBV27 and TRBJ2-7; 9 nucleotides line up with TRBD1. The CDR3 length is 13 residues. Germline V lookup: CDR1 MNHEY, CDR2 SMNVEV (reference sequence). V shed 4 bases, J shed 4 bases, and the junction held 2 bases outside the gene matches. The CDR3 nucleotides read TGTGCCAGCAGTTCCGGACAGGGGTACGAGCAGTACTTC. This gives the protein CASSSGQGYEQYF.

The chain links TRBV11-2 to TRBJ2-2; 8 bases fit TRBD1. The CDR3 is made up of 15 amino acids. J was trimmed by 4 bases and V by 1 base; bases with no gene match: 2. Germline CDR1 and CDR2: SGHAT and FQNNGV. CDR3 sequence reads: CASSLVTGVTGELFF. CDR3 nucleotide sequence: TGTGCCAGCAGCTTAGTGACAGGGGTCACCGGGGAGCTGTTTTTT.

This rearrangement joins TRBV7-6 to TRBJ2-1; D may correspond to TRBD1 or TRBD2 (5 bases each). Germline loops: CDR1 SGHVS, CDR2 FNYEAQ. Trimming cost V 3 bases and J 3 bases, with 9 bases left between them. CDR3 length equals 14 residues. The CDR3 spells CASSFGDGYNEQFF. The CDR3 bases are TGTGCCAGCAGCTTCGGGGACGGCTACAATGAGCAGTTCTTC.

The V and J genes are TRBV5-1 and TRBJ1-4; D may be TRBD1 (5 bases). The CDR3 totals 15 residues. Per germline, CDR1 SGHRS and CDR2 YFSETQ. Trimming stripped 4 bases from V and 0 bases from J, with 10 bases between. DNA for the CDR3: TGCGCCAGCAGCCTACAGGCCTCAACTAATGAAAAACTGTTTTTT. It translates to CASSLQASTNEKLFF. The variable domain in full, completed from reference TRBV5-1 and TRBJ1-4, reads KAGVTQTPRYLIKTRGQQVTLSCSPISGHRSVSWYQQTPGQGLQFLFEYFSETQRNKGNFPGRFSGRQFSNSRSEMNVSTLELGDSALYLCASSLQASTNEKLFFGSGTQLSVL.

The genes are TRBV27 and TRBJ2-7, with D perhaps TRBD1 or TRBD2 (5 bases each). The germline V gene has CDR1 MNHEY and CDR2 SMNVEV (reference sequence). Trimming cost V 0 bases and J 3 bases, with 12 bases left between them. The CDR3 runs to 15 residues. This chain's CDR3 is CASSLSAGSHYEQYF. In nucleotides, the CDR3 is TGTGCCAGCAGTTTATCAGCAGGGAGCCACTACGAGCAGTACTTC.

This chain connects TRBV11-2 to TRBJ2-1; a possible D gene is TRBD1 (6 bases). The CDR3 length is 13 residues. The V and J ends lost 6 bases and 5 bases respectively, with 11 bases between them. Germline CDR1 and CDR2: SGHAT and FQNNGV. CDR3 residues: CASRLQGNNEQFF. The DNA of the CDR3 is TGTGCCAGCAGGTTACAGGGAAACAATGAGCAGTTCTTC.

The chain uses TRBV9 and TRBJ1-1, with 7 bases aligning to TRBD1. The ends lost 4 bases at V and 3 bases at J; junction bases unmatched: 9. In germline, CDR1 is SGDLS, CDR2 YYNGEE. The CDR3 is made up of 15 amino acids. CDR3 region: CASSNYEGADTEAFF. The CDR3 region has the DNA TGTGCCAGCAGCAATTACGAGGGGGCGGACACTGAAGCTTTCTTT.

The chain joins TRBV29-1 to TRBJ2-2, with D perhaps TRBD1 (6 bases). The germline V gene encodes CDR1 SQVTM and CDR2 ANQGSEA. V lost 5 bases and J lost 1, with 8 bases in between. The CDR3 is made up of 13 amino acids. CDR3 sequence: CSVNRVNTGELFF. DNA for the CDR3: TGCAGCGTTAACAGGGTGAACACCGGGGAGCTGTTTTTT.